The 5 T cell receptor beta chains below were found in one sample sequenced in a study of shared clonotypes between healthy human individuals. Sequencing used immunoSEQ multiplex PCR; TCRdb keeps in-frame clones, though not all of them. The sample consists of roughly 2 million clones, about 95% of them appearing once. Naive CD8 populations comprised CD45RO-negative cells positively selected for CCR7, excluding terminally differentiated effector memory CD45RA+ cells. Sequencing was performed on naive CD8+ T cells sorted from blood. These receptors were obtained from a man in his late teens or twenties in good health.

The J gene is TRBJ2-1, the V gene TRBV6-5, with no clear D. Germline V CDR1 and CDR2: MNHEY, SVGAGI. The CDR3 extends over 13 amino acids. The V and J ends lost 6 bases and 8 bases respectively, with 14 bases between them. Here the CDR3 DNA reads TGTGCCAGCAGCCGGCGCCGAAAAGATGAGCAGTTCTTC. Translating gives CASSRRRKDEQFF.

This chain's CDR3 is CASSYHTTGELFF. CDR3 coding DNA: TGTGCCAGTAGTTACCACACCACCGGGGAGCTGTTTTTT. The chain joins TRBV19 to TRBJ2-2; no firm D call. Per germline, CDR1 LNHDA and CDR2 SQIVND (reference sequence). CDR3 length equals 13 residues. V lost 5 bases, J lost 4 bases, and 8 bases lay in between.

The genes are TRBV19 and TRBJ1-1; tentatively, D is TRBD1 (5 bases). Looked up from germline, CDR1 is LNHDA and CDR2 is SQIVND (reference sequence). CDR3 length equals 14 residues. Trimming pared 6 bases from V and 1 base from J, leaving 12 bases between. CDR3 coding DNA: TGTGCCAGTAGAAAAGGGGTAACGAACACTGAAGCTTTCTTT. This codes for CASRKGVTNTEAFF.

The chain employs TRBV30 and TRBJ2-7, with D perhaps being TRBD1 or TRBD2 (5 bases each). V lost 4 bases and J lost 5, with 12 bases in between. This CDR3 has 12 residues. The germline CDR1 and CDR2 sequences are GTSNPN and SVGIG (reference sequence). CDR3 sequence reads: CAWIGAGHEQYF. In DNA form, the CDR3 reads TGTGCCTGGATAGGGGCGGGTCACGAGCAGTACTTC.

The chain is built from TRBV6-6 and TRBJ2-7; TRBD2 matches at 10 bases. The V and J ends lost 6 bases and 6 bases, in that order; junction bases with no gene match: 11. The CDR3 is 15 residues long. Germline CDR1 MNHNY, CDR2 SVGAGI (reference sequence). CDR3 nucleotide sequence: TGTGCCAGCAGCCGGACCGGGACTAGCGCCGCCGAGCAGTACTTC. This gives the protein CASSRTGTSAAEQYF.